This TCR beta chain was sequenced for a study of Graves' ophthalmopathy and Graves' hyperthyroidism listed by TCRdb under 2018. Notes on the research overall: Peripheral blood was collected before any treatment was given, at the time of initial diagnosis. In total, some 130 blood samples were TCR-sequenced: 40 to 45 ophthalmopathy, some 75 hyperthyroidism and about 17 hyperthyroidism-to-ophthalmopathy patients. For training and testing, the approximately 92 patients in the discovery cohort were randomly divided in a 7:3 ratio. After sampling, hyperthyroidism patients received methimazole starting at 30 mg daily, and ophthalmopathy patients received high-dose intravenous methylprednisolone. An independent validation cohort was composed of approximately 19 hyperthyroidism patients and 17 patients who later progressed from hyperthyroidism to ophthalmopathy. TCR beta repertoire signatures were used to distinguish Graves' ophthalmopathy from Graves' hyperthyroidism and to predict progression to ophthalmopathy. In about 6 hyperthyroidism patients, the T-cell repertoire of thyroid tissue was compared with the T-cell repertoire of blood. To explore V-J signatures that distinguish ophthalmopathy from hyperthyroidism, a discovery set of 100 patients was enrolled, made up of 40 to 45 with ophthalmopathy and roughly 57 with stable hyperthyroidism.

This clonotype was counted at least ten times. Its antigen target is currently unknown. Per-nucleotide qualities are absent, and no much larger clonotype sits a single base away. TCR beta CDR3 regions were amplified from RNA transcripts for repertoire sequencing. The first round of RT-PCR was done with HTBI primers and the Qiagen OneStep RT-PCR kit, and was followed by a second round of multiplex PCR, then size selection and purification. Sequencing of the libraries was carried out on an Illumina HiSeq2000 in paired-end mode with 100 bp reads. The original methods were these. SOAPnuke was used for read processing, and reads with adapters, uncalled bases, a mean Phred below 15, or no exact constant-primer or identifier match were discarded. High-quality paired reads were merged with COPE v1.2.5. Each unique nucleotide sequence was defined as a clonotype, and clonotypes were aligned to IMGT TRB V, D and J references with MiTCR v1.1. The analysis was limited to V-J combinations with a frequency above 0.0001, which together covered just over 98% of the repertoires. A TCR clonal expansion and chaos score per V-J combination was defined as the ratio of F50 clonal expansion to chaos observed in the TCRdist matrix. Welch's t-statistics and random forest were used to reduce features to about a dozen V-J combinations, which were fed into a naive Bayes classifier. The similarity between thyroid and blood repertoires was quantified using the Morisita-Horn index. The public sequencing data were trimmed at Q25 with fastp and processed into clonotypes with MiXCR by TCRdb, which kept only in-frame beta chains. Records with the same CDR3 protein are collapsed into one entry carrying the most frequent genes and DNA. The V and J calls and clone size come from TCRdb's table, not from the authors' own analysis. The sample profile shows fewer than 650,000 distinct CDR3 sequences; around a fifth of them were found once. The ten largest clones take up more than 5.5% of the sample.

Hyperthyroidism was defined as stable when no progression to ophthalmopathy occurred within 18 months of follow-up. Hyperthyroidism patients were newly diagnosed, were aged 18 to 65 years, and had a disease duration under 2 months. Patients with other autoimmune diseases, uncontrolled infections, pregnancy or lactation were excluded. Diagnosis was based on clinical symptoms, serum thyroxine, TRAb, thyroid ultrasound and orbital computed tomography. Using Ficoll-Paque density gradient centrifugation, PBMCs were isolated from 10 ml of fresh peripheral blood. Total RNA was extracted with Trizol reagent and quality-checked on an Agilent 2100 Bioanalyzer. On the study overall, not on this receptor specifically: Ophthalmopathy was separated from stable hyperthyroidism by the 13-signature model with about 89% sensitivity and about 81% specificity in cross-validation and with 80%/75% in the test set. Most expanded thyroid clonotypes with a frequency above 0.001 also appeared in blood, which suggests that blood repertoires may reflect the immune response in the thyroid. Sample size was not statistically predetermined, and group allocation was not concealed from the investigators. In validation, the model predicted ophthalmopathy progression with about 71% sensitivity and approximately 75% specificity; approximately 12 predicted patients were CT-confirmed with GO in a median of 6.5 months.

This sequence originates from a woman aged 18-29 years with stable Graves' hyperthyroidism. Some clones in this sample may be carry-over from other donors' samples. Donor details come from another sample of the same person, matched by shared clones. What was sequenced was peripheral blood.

At the DNA level, the sequence is TGCGCCAGCAGCTTTAGCGGGAGTAACACCGGGGAGCTGTTTTTT. This gives the protein CASSFSGSNTGELFF. The chain links TRBV5-1 with TRBJ2-2; TRBD2 fits 9 bases in the junction. Trimming leaves V shorter by 2 bases and J shorter by 2 bases, with the junction holding 1 base beyond the gene matches. Per the germline V gene, SGHRS is the CDR1 and YFSETQ is the CDR2. Taken from cysteine to phenylalanine, the CDR3 has 15 residues. Solely the CDR3 DNA is kept, with 45 bases framed from the first base. The full variable domain, with segments outside the CDR3 supplied by the reference TRBV5-1 and TRBJ2-2 proteins, appears as KAGVTQTPRYLIKTRGQQVTLSCSPISGHRSVSWYQQTPGQGLQFLFEYFSETQRNKGNFPGRFSGRQFSNSRSEMNVSTLELGDSALYLCASSFSGSNTGELFFGEGSRLTVL.